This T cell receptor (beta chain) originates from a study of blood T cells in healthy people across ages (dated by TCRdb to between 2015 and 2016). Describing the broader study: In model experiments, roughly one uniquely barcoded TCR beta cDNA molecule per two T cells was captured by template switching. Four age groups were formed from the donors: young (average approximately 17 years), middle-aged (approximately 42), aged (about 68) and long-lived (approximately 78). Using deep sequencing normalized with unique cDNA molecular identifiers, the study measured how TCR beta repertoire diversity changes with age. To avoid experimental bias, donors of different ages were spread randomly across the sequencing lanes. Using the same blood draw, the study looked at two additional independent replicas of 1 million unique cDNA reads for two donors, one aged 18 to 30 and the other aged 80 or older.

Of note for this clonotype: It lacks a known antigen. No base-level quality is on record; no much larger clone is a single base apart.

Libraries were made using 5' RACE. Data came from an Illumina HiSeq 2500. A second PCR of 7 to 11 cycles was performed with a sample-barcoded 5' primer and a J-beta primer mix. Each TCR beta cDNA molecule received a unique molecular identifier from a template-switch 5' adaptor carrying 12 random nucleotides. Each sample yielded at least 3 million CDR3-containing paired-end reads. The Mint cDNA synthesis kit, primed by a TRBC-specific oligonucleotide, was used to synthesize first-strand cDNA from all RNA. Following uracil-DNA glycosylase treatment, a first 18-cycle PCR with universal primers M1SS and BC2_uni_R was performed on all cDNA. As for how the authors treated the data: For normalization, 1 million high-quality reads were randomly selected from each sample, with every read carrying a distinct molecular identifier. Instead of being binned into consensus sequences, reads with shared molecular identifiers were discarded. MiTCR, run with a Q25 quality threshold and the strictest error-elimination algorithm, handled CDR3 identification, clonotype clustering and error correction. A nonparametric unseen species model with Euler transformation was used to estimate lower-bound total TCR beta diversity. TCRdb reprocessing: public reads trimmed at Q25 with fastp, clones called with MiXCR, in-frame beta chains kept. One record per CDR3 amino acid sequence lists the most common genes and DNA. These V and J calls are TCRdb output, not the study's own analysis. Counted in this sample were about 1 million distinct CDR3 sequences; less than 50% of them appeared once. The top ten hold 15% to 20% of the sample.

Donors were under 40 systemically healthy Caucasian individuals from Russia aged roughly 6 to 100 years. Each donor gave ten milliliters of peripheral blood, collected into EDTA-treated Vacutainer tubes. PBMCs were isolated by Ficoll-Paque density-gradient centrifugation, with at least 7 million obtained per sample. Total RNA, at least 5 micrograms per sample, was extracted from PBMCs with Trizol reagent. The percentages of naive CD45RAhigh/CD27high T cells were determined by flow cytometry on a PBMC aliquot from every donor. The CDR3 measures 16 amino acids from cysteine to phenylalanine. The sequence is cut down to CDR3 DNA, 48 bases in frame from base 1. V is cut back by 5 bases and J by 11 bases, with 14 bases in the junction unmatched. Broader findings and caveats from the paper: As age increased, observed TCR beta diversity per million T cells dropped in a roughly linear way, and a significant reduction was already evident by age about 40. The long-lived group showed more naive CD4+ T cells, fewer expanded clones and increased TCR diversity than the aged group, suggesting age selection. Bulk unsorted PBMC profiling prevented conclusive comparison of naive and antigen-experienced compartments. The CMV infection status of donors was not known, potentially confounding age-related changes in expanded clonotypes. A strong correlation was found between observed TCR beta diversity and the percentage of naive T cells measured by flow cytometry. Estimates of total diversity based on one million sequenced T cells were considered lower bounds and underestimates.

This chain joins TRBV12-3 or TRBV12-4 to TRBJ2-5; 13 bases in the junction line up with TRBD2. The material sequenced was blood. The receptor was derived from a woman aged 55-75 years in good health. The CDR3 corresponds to CASSAPGLAGKGEQYF. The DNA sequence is TGTGCCAGCAGTGCACCGGGACTAGCGGGAAAGGGTGAGCAGTACTTC.